The rows below give T cell receptor beta chains drawn from one sample of a study of blood T cell repertoires in COVID-19. Sequenced by immunoSEQ multiplex PCR; TCRdb stores in-frame clones only, minus some. The sample has 100,000 to 150,000 clones; 85% are singletons. Sequencing was performed on peripheral blood. The receptors originated from a man aged 80 or over with active or convalescent COVID-19. CDR3s include the opening cysteine and the closing phenylalanine or tryptophan. Each record gives: V gene, D gene, J gene, clone size, CDR3 DNA, CDR3 protein. D genes are given only for firm matches. Clone size is given for some rows only: seen once, a few or many times, or a class if the clone is expanded.

TRBV3-1/TRBV3-2	TRBD2	TRBJ2-3	-	TGTGCCAGCAGCCCGGATTCCCTCGGACTAGCGGGAGGGGGTGGTACAGATACGCAGTATTTT	CASSPDSLGLAGGGGTDTQYF
TRBV19	-	TRBJ1-4	-	TGTGCCAGTACGCAGACAGCAACTAATGAAAAACTGTTTTTT	CASTQTATNEKLFF
TRBV11-2	-	TRBJ2-1	-	TGTGCCAGCAGGAGCCGGAGTGAGCAGTTCTTC	CASRSRSEQFF
TRBV10-2	TRBD2	TRBJ2-7	-	TGCGCCAGCGGGAGCCTAGCGGGAATCTACGAGCAGTACTTC	CASGSLAGIYEQYF
TRBV6-5	-	TRBJ1-5	-	TGTGCCAGCAGTTATCGGGAAAGTCAGCCCCAGCATTTT	CASSYRESQPQHF
TRBV7-3	-	TRBJ2-2	-	TGTGCCAGCACAAAACAGGGGAACACCGGGGAGCTGTTTTTT	CASTKQGNTGELFF
TRBV24-1	TRBD2	TRBJ2-1	-	TGTGCCACCAGTCCTAGCGGGAGTTCCTACAATGAGCAGTTCTTC	CATSPSGSSYNEQFF
TRBV30	-	TRBJ1-1	-	TGTGCCTGGCTCTCAGGGGTCATGAACACTGAAGCTTTCTTT	CAWLSGVMNTEAFF
TRBV9	-	TRBJ1-6	-	TGTGCCAGCAGCCCCCAGTTCGATAATTCACCCCTCCACTTT	CASSPQFDNSPLHF
TRBV19	-	TRBJ2-3	-	TGTGCCAGTAGTAGGGACATTGATACGCAGTATTTT	CASSRDIDTQYF
TRBV2	-	TRBJ2-3	-	TGTGCCAGCAGTGATACCGCTTCTCCGGGCACAGATACGCAGTATTTT	CASSDTASPGTDTQYF
TRBV5-8	-	TRBJ2-1	-	TGTGCCAGCAGCAGAAACAGGGCCTACAATGAGCAGTTCTTC	CASSRNRAYNEQFF
TRBV7-8	-	TRBJ1-6	-	TGTGCCAGCAGCTCGGGGAGTTGGAATTCACCCCTCCACTTT	CASSSGSWNSPLHF
TRBV29-1	-	TRBJ2-1	-	TGCAGCGTTTTGCAGGGTGAGCAGTTCTTC	CSVLQGEQFF
TRBV7-3	-	TRBJ1-3	-	TGTGCCAGCAGTCTACAGGCCTCTGGAAACACCATATATTTT	CASSLQASGNTIYF
TRBV20-1	TRBD2	TRBJ2-2	once	TGCAGTGCTAGTGGGACCGCGGGAGGAAGAACCGGGGAGCTGTTTTTT	CSASGTAGGRTGELFF
TRBV7-2	TRBD1	TRBJ2-7	-	TGTGCCAGCAGCTGGGACAGGGTTGGTGGCGAGCAGTACTTC	CASSWDRVGGEQYF
TRBV7-3	-	TRBJ1-1	many	TGTGCCAGCAGCTTAAACGGACAGAACACTGAAGCTTTCTTT	CASSLNGQNTEAFF
TRBV5-1	TRBD1	TRBJ1-3	-	TGCGCCAGCAGCCGTGGATCGGGACAGGGTGGAAACACCATATATTTT	CASSRGSGQGGNTIYF
TRBV10-3	TRBD1	TRBJ1-5	-	TGTGCCATAGCTCCGGGACAGGGGAGCAATCAGCCTCAGCATTTT	CAIAPGQGSNQPQHF
TRBV11-3	TRBD2	TRBJ2-1	-	TGTGCCAGCAGCTTGGGGACTAGCGGGTCCAATGAGCAGTTCTTC	CASSLGTSGSNEQFF
TRBV6-2/TRBV6-3	-	TRBJ1-2	-	TGTGCCAGCAGCTATACCCCCTCCGAGTTGAACTATGGCTACACCTTC	CASSYTPSELNYGYTF
TRBV7-3	-	TRBJ2-3	-	TGTGCCAGCAGCTCCTCTAGCGTAAGCACAGATACGCAGTATTTT	CASSSSSVSTDTQYF
TRBV9	-	TRBJ2-5	-	TGTGCCAGCAGCGCAGGAAAGGCTCGGCAAGAGACCCAGTACTTC	CASSAGKARQETQYF
TRBV5-1	-	TRBJ2-5	-	TGCGCCAGCAGCCGGGGGACGTCCCAAGAGACCCAGTACTTC	CASSRGTSQETQYF
TRBV6-5	TRBD2	TRBJ2-7	-	TGTGCCAGCAATCCACATGGGGGGGACGAGCAGTACTTC	CASNPHGGDEQYF